Following are 23 T cell receptor beta chains from one sample sequenced in a study of blood T cell repertoires in COVID-19. Only in-frame clones appear in the TCRdb table, and some are missing; sequencing was by immunoSEQ multiplex PCR. This sample has 150,000 to 170,000 clones, with about 90% found just once. The source material was peripheral blood. These receptors were collected from a man aged 45-65 years with acute or convalescent COVID-19.

The chain recombines TRBV24-1 with TRBJ1-2; 11 positions match TRBD1. This CDR3 has 14 amino acids. Germline V gene lookup returns CDR1 KGHDR and CDR2 SFDVKD. Germline trimming cut 6 bases from V and 8 bases from J; bases unmatched to any gene: 7. CDR3 nucleotide sequence: TGTGCCACCAGTCCCGGACAGGGGGCTTGGGGCTACACCTTC. This encodes CATSPGQGAWGYTF.

The rearrangement joins TRBV11-2 to TRBJ2-1; 13 bases are a match to TRBD2. In germline, CDR1 is SGHAT, CDR2 FQNNGV. The CDR3 contains 16 residues. With V trimmed by 7 bases and J by 5 bases, 8 bases remained unmatched. CDR3 loop: CASILGGTSGNNEQFF. CDR3 in DNA: TGTGCCAGCATCCTGGGGGGGACTAGCGGGAACAATGAGCAGTTCTTC.

This rearrangement joins TRBV27 to TRBJ2-1; 9 bases agree with TRBD2. The germline CDR1 and CDR2 sequences are MNHEY and SMNVEV (reference sequence). The CDR3 totals 17 residues. J gave up 4 bases and V 2 bases, and 9 bases lay outside the gene matches. In nucleotides, the CDR3 is TGTGCCAGCAGTTTAGGGTCGCGGGGGGGTGGTTACAATGAGCAGTTCTTC. Translating it yields CASSLGSRGGGYNEQFF.

The chain links TRBV3-1 (or the pseudogene TRBV3-2) to TRBJ2-5; 7 nucleotides agree with TRBD1. Losses at the gene ends were 1 base for V and 0 bases for J; bases not matched to a gene: 2. Germline CDR1 LGHDT, CDR2 YNNKEL (reference sequence). This CDR3 is built from 15 residues. CDR3: CASSQGRGYQETQYF. CDR3 bases: TGTGCCAGCAGCCAAGGCAGGGGGTACCAAGAGACCCAGTACTTC.

The chain carries TRBV12-3 or TRBV12-4 and TRBJ1-2; D uncertain. The V and J ends lost 3 bases and 3 bases respectively, with 5 bases between them. CDR3 size: 12 residues. CDR3 nucleotides: TGTGCCAGCAGTTTTCAGGACTATGGCTACACCTTC. Protein sequence: CASSFQDYGYTF.

The chain has TRBV30 and TRBJ2-1, with 9 bases lining up with TRBD1. Germline V gives CDR1 GTSNPN, CDR2 SVGIG (reference sequence). CDR3 length: 15 amino acids. Trimming cost V 4 bases and J 1 base; bases outside gene matches: 5. CDR3 in DNA: TGTGCCTGGACCCGGGACAGGGTTTCCTACAATGAGCAGTTCTTC. This codes for CAWTRDRVSYNEQFF. The entire variable domain, with the rest obtained from reference TRBV30 and TRBJ2-1, is as follows: SQTIHQWPATLVQPVGSPLSLECTVEGTSNPNLYWYRQAAGRGLQLLFYSVGIGQISSEVPQNLSASRPQDRQFILSSKKLLLSDSGFYLCAWTRDRVSYNEQFFGPGTRLTVL.

This clone was counted only a few times. The chain combines TRBV15 with TRBJ2-2; maybe TRBD1 (5 bases). V was trimmed by 1 base and J by 1 base, leaving 13 bases between them. CDR3 size: 17 residues. CDR1 is LNHNV and CDR2 is YYDKDF in the germline V gene (reference sequence). The CDR3 loop reads CATSRVGHSRNTGELFF. For the CDR3, the DNA is TGTGCCACCAGCAGAGTGGGGCATTCAAGGAACACCGGGGAGCTGTTTTTT.

The rearrangement joins TRBV29-1 to TRBJ2-5, with TRBD1 as a possible D gene (5 bases). This CDR3 is built from 12 residues. The germline V gene has CDR1 SQVTM and CDR2 ANQGSEA. The ends were cut back, 5 bases at V and 2 bases at J, with 9 bases in the middle. The CDR3 loop is CSVHRLQETQYF. Here the CDR3 DNA reads TGCAGCGTTCACAGGTTACAAGAGACCCAGTACTTC.

The gene calls are TRBV3-1 (or the pseudogene TRBV3-2) and TRBJ1-1; a weak D match, TRBD1 (6 bases). Per the germline V gene, CDR1 is LGHDT and CDR2 is YNNKEL (reference sequence). This CDR3 has 15 amino acids. V was cut by 4 bases and J by 0 bases, with 12 bases left in between. The chain's CDR3 is CASSPRGGLNTEAFF. The CDR3 DNA is TGTGCCAGCAGCCCTCGGGGGGGCTTGAACACTGAAGCTTTCTTT.

The chain has TRBV3-1 (or the pseudogene TRBV3-2) and TRBJ1-6; D gene ambiguous. The germline V and J ends were trimmed by 0 bases and 8 bases, with 11 bases remaining between them. Per the germline V gene, CDR1 is LGHDT and CDR2 is YNNKEL (reference sequence). The CDR3 is 15 residues long. The CDR3 reads CASSQDGNGDSPLHF. In nucleotides, the CDR3 is TGTGCCAGCAGCCAAGATGGGAACGGGGATTCACCCCTCCACTTT.

V usage is TRBV10-3 and J usage is TRBJ1-2; D is ambiguous. CDR3 length: 14 amino acids. Germline CDR1 reads ENHRY; CDR2 reads SYGVKD. V was pared by 10 bases and J by 3 bases, with 18 bases between. CDR3 region: CATSRGSADYGYTF. The CDR3 DNA reads TGTGCCACGTCCCGCGGGAGTGCGGACTATGGCTACACCTTC.

The chain links TRBV6-5 to TRBJ2-3, with a tentative D call TRBD2 (5 bases). The ends were cut back, 6 bases at V and 11 bases at J, with 18 bases in the middle. Germline lookup yields CDR1 MNHEY and CDR2 SVGAGI. The CDR3 is 13 residues long. The CDR3 reads CASSLSEHIGQYF. The CDR3, as DNA: TGTGCCAGCAGCCTTAGCGAGCACATCGGGCAGTATTTT.

The J gene is TRBJ2-1, the V gene TRBV3-1 (or the pseudogene TRBV3-2), with D perhaps TRBD2 (6 bases). V was trimmed by 0 bases and J by 0 bases, leaving 9 bases between them. This CDR3 region has 16 residues. CDR1 LGHDT and CDR2 YNNKEL come from the germline V gene (reference sequence). As DNA, the CDR3 is TGTGCCAGCAGCCAAGATGCGGGGAGCTCCTACAATGAGCAGTTCTTC. It encodes CASSQDAGSSYNEQFF.

This chain links TRBV5-4 with TRBJ2-5; 9 bases match TRBD2. V lost 4 bases, J lost 7 bases, and 17 bases stayed unmatched. Germline-derived CDR1 and CDR2 are SGHNT and YYREEE (reference sequence). This CDR3 has 17 residues. This CDR3 reads CASSLRGGGAGWGTQYF. The CDR3 DNA reads as TGTGCCAGCAGCCTGCGAGGCGGGGGGGCCGGTTGGGGGACCCAGTACTTC.

The chain is built from TRBV30 and TRBJ1-3; 7 bases line up with TRBD1. The V and J ends lost 4 bases and 7 bases, in that order; junction bases with no gene match: 16. CDR3 length: 16 amino acids. The germline gives CDR1 GTSNPN, CDR2 SVGIG (reference sequence). The DNA of the CDR3 is TGTGCCTGGAAGCGGGGGGACAGCCGCTTTCGGAACACCATATATTTT. It is translated as CAWKRGDSRFRNTIYF.

The V and J genes are TRBV7-2 and TRBJ2-2, with 8 bases matching TRBD2. The CDR3 is 13 amino acids. Germline V gene sequence: CDR1 SGHTA, CDR2 FQGNSA. With V trimmed by 2 bases and J by 7 bases, 0 bases remained unmatched. The CDR3 DNA reads TGTGCCAGCAGCTTACGGGGGGGCGGGGAGCTGTTTTTT. Protein product: CASSLRGGGELFF.

J is TRBJ2-1 and V is TRBV19; 14 bases map to TRBD2. Germline values: CDR1 LNHDA, CDR2 SQIVND (reference sequence). This CDR3 spans 16 amino acids. Losses at the gene ends were 7 bases for V and 6 bases for J; bases not matched to a gene: 8. CDR3 sequence (DNA): TGTGCCAGTACCGGGACTAGCGGGGGAAGTCCCAATGAGCAGTTCTTC. Residues: CASTGTSGGSPNEQFF.

The chain joins TRBV4-2 to TRBJ2-1; D is unclear. The CDR3 has 15 residues. Trimming cost V 5 bases and J 5 bases, with 16 bases left between them. Germline values: CDR1 LGHNA, CDR2 YNFKEQ. The CDR3 here is CASSVPRSTNNEQFF. The CDR3 nucleotides are TGTGCCAGCAGCGTCCCACGGTCTACCAACAATGAGCAGTTCTTC.

CDR3 sequence: CASSPDRATGELFF. The CDR3 region has the DNA TGTGCCAGCAGCCCGGACAGGGCCACCGGGGAGCTGTTTTTT. The chain links TRBV6-1 to TRBJ2-2; 8 nucleotides line up with TRBD1. Trimming cost V 6 bases and J 4 bases; bases outside gene matches: 4. The CDR3 loop spans 14 amino acids. From germline, CDR1 is MNHNS and CDR2 SASEGT.

As for this clone: This same CDR3 is encoded by further DNA sequences in the sample. The rearrangement uses TRBV29-1 and TRBJ2-5; D remains ambiguous. V lost 0 bases to trimming and J lost 5 bases, with 4 bases between them. In germline, CDR1 is SQVTM, CDR2 ANQGSEA. This CDR3 has 11 amino acids. The CDR3 loop reads CSVEDRETQYF. The CDR3 coding sequence is TGCAGCGTTGAAGATCGGGAGACCCAGTACTTC.

The chain has TRBV3-1 (or the pseudogene TRBV3-2) and TRBJ2-7; TRBD1 aligns across 8 bases. V lost 6 bases, J lost 2 bases, and 6 bases stayed unmatched. The V gene's germline CDR1 is LGHDT and CDR2 YNNKEL (reference sequence). The CDR3 covers 14 residues. The CDR3 loop is CASSIGQGAYEQYV. The CDR3 DNA sequence: TGTGCCAGCAGTATAGGACAGGGAGCCTACGAGCAGTACGTC.

This clone was counted a few times. The rearrangement joins TRBV7-2 to TRBJ2-7; 11 nucleotides match TRBD2. After removal of 2 bases from V and 7 bases from J, the junction contained 7 bases not matched to a gene. This CDR3 region has 15 residues. Germline V gene lookup returns CDR1 SGHTA and CDR2 FQGNSA. CDR3 sequence: CASSLKFSGGVEQYV. The CDR3 DNA follows: TGTGCCAGCAGCTTAAAGTTTAGCGGGGGGGTTGAGCAGTACGTC.

This clone has only one observation. V gene TRBV27 combines with J gene TRBJ2-7; tentative D call: TRBD2 (5 bases). The V end was cut by 5 bases, the J end by 5 bases, with 16 bases between. Germline loops: CDR1 MNHEY, CDR2 SMNVEV (reference sequence). This CDR3 region has 14 residues. CDR3 DNA sequence: TGTGCCAGCAGTACTAGTCGGAGCCCTCACGAGCAGTACTTC. Translating gives CASSTSRSPHEQYF.